This T cell receptor (beta chain) was identified in a study of regulatory T cells in long-lasting Graves disease. Trimming left V 1 base short and J 1 base short, with 10 bases between. Germline assignment: CDR1 SEHNR and CDR2 FQNEAQ (reference sequence). The CDR3 spans 15 residues. Time point specified: newly diagnosed GD, antithyroid drugs for less than 3 months. PBMC-extracted RNA yielded the TCR library. This clonotype showed up many times. Construction of TCR beta libraries relied on iRepertoire HTBI primers and on Arm-PCR targeting CDR3 regions. TCRdb re-derived calls from the multiplex PCR reads in MiXCR, one entry per CDR3 protein. The data show 680,000 or so distinct CDR3 sequences, about 16% seen once. Separately, the same data were catalogued under a study of T cells in Graves' hyperthyroidism and ophthalmopathy.

Sequencing used peripheral blood mononuclear cells (PBMCs), obtained at new diagnosis, from a patient treated with antithyroid drugs. The V call is TRBV7-9, the J call TRBJ1-1; D may be TRBD1 (5 bases). The TCR originated in a woman in her twenties or thirties with Graves disease. The DNA for the CDR3 is TGTGCCAGCAGCTTAGTGGCGGGGCCGAACACTGAAGCTTTCTTT. Translated: CASSLVAGPNTEAFF. The whole variable domain, remainder taken from reference TRBV7-9 and TRBJ1-1, is DTGVSQNPRHKITKRGQNVTFRCDPISEHNRLYWYRQTLGQGPEFLTYFQNEAQLEKSRLLSDRFSAERPKGSFSTLEIQRTEQGDSAMYLCASSLVAGPNTEAFFGQGTRLTVV.